This TCR beta chain was captured in a study of T cell responses to AZD1222 COVID-19 vaccine. The overall study: Researchers grouped second doses given at about 4 or about 12 weeks into one pool. Study-wide results and caveats: Only after the peak T cell response were repertoires sampled.

The repertoire was sequenced with immunoSEQ multiplex PCR; TCRdb's copy has only in-frame clones and lacks some. The data show 95,000 to 130,000 clones, around 88% seen once. Of note for this clone: No antigen is known for it.

Germline V gives CDR1 SGDLS, CDR2 YYNGEE. The V gene end was trimmed by 3 bases and the J gene end by 0 bases; junction bases not matched to a gene: 5. This CDR3 spans 16 amino acids. The sequence was collected from an adult in good health. Sequences were derived from peripheral blood, sampled on day 0 of AZD1222 vaccination. The chain links TRBV9 to TRBJ2-7; 11 positions match TRBD2. CDR3 residues: CASSGEGTSGSYEQYF. CDR3 DNA sequence: TGTGCCAGCAGCGGGGAGGGGACTAGCGGCTCCTACGAGCAGTACTTC.